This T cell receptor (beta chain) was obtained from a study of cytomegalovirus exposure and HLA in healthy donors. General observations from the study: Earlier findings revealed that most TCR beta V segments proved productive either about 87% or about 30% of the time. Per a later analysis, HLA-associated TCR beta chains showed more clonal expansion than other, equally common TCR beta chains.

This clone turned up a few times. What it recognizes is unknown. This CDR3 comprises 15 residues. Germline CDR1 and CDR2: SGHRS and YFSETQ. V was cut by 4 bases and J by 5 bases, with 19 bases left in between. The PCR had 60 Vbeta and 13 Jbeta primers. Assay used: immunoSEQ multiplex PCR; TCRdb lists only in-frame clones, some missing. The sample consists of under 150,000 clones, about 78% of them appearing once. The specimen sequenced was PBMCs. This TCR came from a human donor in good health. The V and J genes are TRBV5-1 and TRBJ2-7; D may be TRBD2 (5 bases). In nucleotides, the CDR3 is TGCGCCAGCAGCGCACGCGGGTCGGGCGGCAACGAGCAGTACTTC. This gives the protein CASSARGSGGNEQYF.